The next 11 T cell receptor beta chains were all read from a single sample in a study of shared clonotypes between healthy human individuals. Method: immunoSEQ multiplex PCR; TCRdb's copy keeps in-frame clones and lacks some. The sample carries approximately 740,000 clones, about 91% recorded once. Naive-designated CD8 cells lacked CD45RO, were positively enriched for CCR7, and omitted terminally differentiated effector memory CD45RA+ cells. Sequencing was performed on naive CD8+ T cells sorted from blood. The receptors here all came from a man aged 25 to 45 in good health.

This clone was seen just once. The V call is TRBV4-3, the J call TRBJ2-7, with 11 bases identical to TRBD2. Germline V gene lookup returns CDR1 LGHNA and CDR2 YSLEER. The length of the CDR3 is 18 residues. The trim removed 0 bases at V and 0 bases at J, leaving 7 bases unmatched. CDR3: CASSQEELGLADSYEQYF. CDR3 DNA: TGCGCCAGCAGCCAAGAAGAATTGGGACTAGCGGACTCCTACGAGCAGTACTTC.

The chain recombines TRBV6-1 with TRBJ2-7, with a possible D match to TRBD1 (5 bases). V was trimmed by 3 bases and J by 2 bases, leaving 5 bases between them. CDR3 length: 12 amino acids. CDR1 is MNHNS, CDR2 SASEGT, per germline. Here the CDR3 reads CASSDRAYEQYF. CDR3 bases: TGTGCCAGCAGTGACAGGGCCTACGAGCAGTACTTC.

The table lists this clone with a count of one. This chain joins TRBV5-4 and TRBJ2-3; D assignment may be TRBD1 or TRBD2 (6 bases each). CDR3 length equals 16 residues. From germline, CDR1 is SGHNT and CDR2 YYREEE (reference sequence). Trimming left V 1 base short and J 1 base short, with 13 bases between. The CDR3 DNA sequence: TGTGCCAGCAGCTTGTTCGGGGGCAGAGGCACAGATACGCAGTATTTT. It encodes CASSLFGGRGTDTQYF. Full variable domain (outside the CDR3, taken from reference TRBV5-4 and TRBJ2-3): ETGVTQSPTHLIKTRGQQVTLRCSSQSGHNTVSWYQQALGQGPQFIFQYYREEENGRGNFPPRFSGLQFPNYSSELNVNALELDDSALYLCASSLFGGRGTDTQYFGPGTRLTVL.

This rearrangement joins TRBV27 to TRBJ2-1; 12 nucleotides line up with TRBD2. Germline CDR1 is MNHEY and CDR2 is SMNVEV (reference sequence). Trimming removed 6 bases from V and 6 bases from J; junction bases left unmatched: 9. The CDR3 loop spans 16 amino acids. CDR3 in DNA: TGTGCCAGCAGCGTAGGGTCTAGCGGGAGGGCCAATGAGCAGTTCTTC. It yields the protein CASSVGSSGRANEQFF.

This clone was recorded a few times. This chain links TRBV6-1 with TRBJ2-4; the match to TRBD2 covers 10 bases. This CDR3 region has 12 residues. The germline CDR1 and CDR2 sequences are MNHNS and SASEGT. V dropped 9 bases and J dropped 9; count of bases not matched to a gene: 5. CDR3: CASKGTSVIQYF. As DNA, the CDR3 is TGTGCCAGTAAGGGGACTAGCGTCATTCAGTACTTC.

The chain combines TRBV27 with TRBJ2-7, with TRBD1 matching over 8 bases. The CDR3 has 14 residues. The germline V gene encodes CDR1 MNHEY and CDR2 SMNVEV (reference sequence). Trimming removed 5 bases from V and 6 bases from J; junction bases left unmatched: 9. In DNA form, the CDR3 reads TGTGCCAGCAGTGGGACAGGCAGAGGAAGCGAGCAGTACTTC. It yields the protein CASSGTGRGSEQYF.

The gene calls are TRBV29-1 and TRBJ2-3, with 7 bases aligning to TRBD2. V shed 6 bases, J shed 2 bases, and the junction held 14 bases outside the gene matches. The CDR3 sequence is 16 residues long. Germline V gene sequence: CDR1 SQVTM, CDR2 ANQGSEA. The CDR3 nucleotides are TGCAGCGTCCCTGGAGGGGCTAGCGGCGACACAGATACGCAGTATTTT. It encodes CSVPGGASGDTDTQYF.

The chain uses TRBV21-1 and TRBJ2-2; the table gives TRBD2 as D, unverified against the DNA. TRBV21-1 is reported as a pseudogene. This CDR3 is built from 15 residues. The CDR3 nucleotides read TGTGCCAGCAGCAAAAGGAGGGGTAACACCGGGGAGCTGTTTTTT. Protein product: CASSKRRGNTGELFF.

This chain connects TRBV4-1 to TRBJ2-7, with 7 bases aligning to TRBD1. Germline V lookup: CDR1 MGHRA, CDR2 YSYEKL. Losses at the gene ends were 1 base for V and 0 bases for J; bases not matched to a gene: 6. The length of the CDR3 is 16 residues. The CDR3 spells CASSQGWDRPSYEQYF. DNA of the CDR3: TGCGCCAGCAGCCAAGGCTGGGACAGACCCTCCTACGAGCAGTACTTC.

This clone was recorded once. The chain is built from TRBV7-9 and TRBJ2-1, with 7 bases matching TRBD1. J lost 4 bases, V lost 1 base, and 13 bases had no gene match. The germline V gene has CDR1 SEHNR and CDR2 FQNEAQ (reference sequence). This CDR3 contains 18 residues. The CDR3 here is CASSLVVTGTAIYNEQFF. CDR3 sequence (DNA): TGTGCCAGCAGCTTAGTTGTTACCGGGACAGCGATTTACAATGAGCAGTTCTTC.

This clone has more than one count but fewer than ten. This chain links TRBV27 with TRBJ2-1; 8 nucleotides match TRBD2. The CDR3 sequence is 11 residues long. V lost 6 bases and J lost 15; bases outside the gene matches: 7. The germline gives CDR1 MNHEY, CDR2 SMNVEV (reference sequence). The CDR3: CASRSGLAPFF. As DNA, the CDR3 is TGTGCCAGCAGATCTGGACTAGCTCCGTTCTTC.